The 32 T cell receptor beta chains reported below all come from one sample, sequenced in a study of control samples from healthy donors and cancer patients. Profiled with immunoSEQ multiplex PCR; TCRdb holds only in-frame clones, not every one. This sample has 130,000 or so clones, with 75% to 95% found just once. The specimen sequenced was blood. The receptors were sampled from a man aged 18-30 years in good health.

The CDR3 here is CASSERLANSPLHF. The CDR3 region has the DNA TGTGCCAGCAGTGAACGCCTAGCTAATTCACCCCTCCACTTT. V gene TRBV25-1 combines with J gene TRBJ1-6; D gene ambiguous. CDR1 and CDR2 (germline): MGHDK, SYGVNS. The CDR3 loop spans 14 amino acids. V lost 2 bases, J lost 6 bases, and 8 bases lay in between.

The sample holds one count of this clone. The V gene is TRBV27, the J gene TRBJ2-7; 9 nucleotides line up with TRBD1. CDR3 size: 16 residues. The germline CDR1 and CDR2 sequences are MNHEY and SMNVEV (reference sequence). The V gene end was trimmed by 3 bases and the J gene end by 3 bases; junction bases not matched to a gene: 9. CDR3 region: CASSLQSGTGNYEQYF. The CDR3 region has the DNA TGTGCCAGCAGTTTGCAATCCGGGACAGGGAACTACGAGCAGTACTTC.

The rearrangement links TRBV19 to TRBJ1-2; D is undetermined. This CDR3 is built from 14 residues. Trimming took off 7 bases at V and 0 bases at J, with 12 bases between the two ends. Germline V gene lookup returns CDR1 LNHDA and CDR2 SQIVND (reference sequence). The CDR3 bases are TGTGCCAGTAATTCGGAGGTAGCTAACTATGGCTACACCTTC. Translation gives CASNSEVANYGYTF. The full variable domain, in which reference TRBV19 and TRBJ1-2 provide the parts outside the CDR3, is DGGITQSPKYLFRKEGQNVTLSCEQNLNHDAMYWYRQDPGQGLRLIYYSQIVNDFQKGDIAEGYSVSREKKESFPLTVTSAQKNPTAFYLCASNSEVANYGYTFGSGTRLTVV.

The chain is built from TRBV5-1 and TRBJ2-5; D remains ambiguous. V was shortened by 2 bases and J by 2 bases, with 10 bases between the two germline ends. This CDR3 has 14 amino acids. Germline V CDR1 and CDR2: SGHRS, YFSETQ. CDR3 sequence reads: CASSLNGAQETQYF. The DNA of the CDR3 is TGCGCCAGCAGCTTAAACGGAGCGCAAGAGACCCAGTACTTC.

The chain uses TRBV28 and TRBJ1-2, with D maybe TRBD1 (6 bases). The CDR3 extends over 12 amino acids. V lost 8 bases and J 7 bases, leaving 14 bases between the germline ends. Germline V gene data show CDR1 as MDHEN and CDR2 as SYDVKM. CDR3 bases: TGTGCCAGCTCCGGTCAGGGGCTTGGCTACACCTTC. Translated, it gives CASSGQGLGYTF.

This rearrangement joins TRBV28 to TRBJ1-3; 7 positions agree with TRBD1. The length of the CDR3 is 14 residues. V trimming: 6 bases; J trimming: 7 bases; junction bases outside the gene matches: 9. Germline values: CDR1 MDHEN, CDR2 SYDVKM. In DNA, the CDR3 is TGTGCCAGCAGGAGACAGGGAGGCGGGAACACCATATATTTT. It is translated as CASRRQGGGNTIYF.

The genes are TRBV5-4 and TRBJ2-7; D unresolved. The ends were cut back, 1 base at V and 0 bases at J, with 11 bases in the middle. The CDR3 loop spans 15 amino acids. Germline CDR1 and CDR2: SGHNT and YYREEE (reference sequence). The CDR3 DNA follows: TGTGCCAGCAGCTTGAGGACCGGAGACTCCTACGAGCAGTACTTC. As protein: CASSLRTGDSYEQYF.

The chain joins TRBV5-6 to TRBJ1-6; 8 bases line up with TRBD1. The CDR3 loop spans 16 amino acids. CDR1 SGHDT and CDR2 YYEEEE come from the germline V gene. V lost 4 bases, J lost 4 bases, and 7 bases stayed unmatched. In nucleotides, the CDR3 is TGTGCCAGCAGCCAGGGGACAGGCGCTTATAATTCACCCCTCCACTTT. It encodes CASSQGTGAYNSPLHF.

The chain employs TRBV27 and TRBJ2-3; D not certain. The V and J ends lost 5 bases and 5 bases respectively, with 14 bases between them. CDR1 and CDR2 from the germline V gene are MNHEY and SMNVEV (reference sequence). This CDR3 spans 14 amino acids. The CDR3 DNA sequence: TGTGCCAGCAGTCTAGGAACGGCAGGAGATACGCAGTATTTT. Amino acid sequence: CASSLGTAGDTQYF.

This clone was found once. The V gene is TRBV21-1, the J gene TRBJ1-1. TRBV21-1 is reported as a pseudogene. This CDR3 region has 12 residues. The CDR3 region is CASSKEVWGAFF. In nucleotides, the CDR3 is TGTGCCAGCAGCAAAGAGGTCTGGGGTGCTTTCTTT.

The chain carries TRBV6-5 and TRBJ2-7; D not certain. Germline V lookup: CDR1 MNHEY, CDR2 SVGAGI. V dropped 6 bases and J dropped 3 bases, with 15 bases sitting between them. There are 14 residues in the CDR3. CDR3 nucleotides: TGTGCCAGCAGACCCGCTTGGACCGGCTACGAGCAGTACTTC. Its protein is CASRPAWTGYEQYF.

This rearrangement joins TRBV2 to TRBJ1-5; TRBD1 aligns across 9 bases. Trimming removed 7 bases from V and 6 bases from J; junction bases left unmatched: 10. This CDR3 has 15 amino acids. Looked up from germline, CDR1 is SNHLY and CDR2 is FYNNEI. The CDR3 loop is CASTGGTGSGQPQHF. In DNA form, the CDR3 reads TGTGCCAGCACCGGCGGGACAGGGTCGGGTCAGCCCCAGCATTTT.

The chain carries TRBV6-1 and TRBJ1-5; D unresolved. Germline CDR1 MNHNS, CDR2 SASEGT. The CDR3 extends over 16 amino acids. V shed 0 bases and J shed 3 bases, with 12 bases lying between them. CDR3 sequence (DNA): TGTGCCAGCAGTGAAGCGTGGGGTACAGCCAATCAGCCCCAGCATTTT. Translation: CASSEAWGTANQPQHF.

This clone appeared a few times. The V and J genes are TRBV18 and TRBJ1-2; unclear D gene. Per the germline V gene, CDR1 is KGHSH and CDR2 is LQKENI. V was shortened by 3 bases and J by 8 bases, with 13 bases between the two germline ends. This CDR3 region has 13 residues. The CDR3 loop is CASSPPAREGYTF. CDR3 nucleotide sequence: TGTGCCAGCTCACCTCCGGCTCGGGAGGGCTACACCTTC.

The chain is built from TRBV6-1 and TRBJ2-1; 11 bases are a match to TRBD1. After removal of 4 bases from V and 3 bases from J, the junction contained 17 bases not matched to a gene. Per the germline V gene, CDR1 is MNHNS and CDR2 is SASEGT. The length of the CDR3 is 20 residues. For the CDR3, the DNA is TGTGCCAGCAGTGGACCAGTCCCGGGACAGGGGGATAGCGTCTACAATGAGCAGTTCTTC. Its protein is CASSGPVPGQGDSVYNEQFF.

The chain is built from TRBV2 and TRBJ2-7; D remains ambiguous. With 4 bases removed from V and 6 bases from J, the gap between germline ends came to 16 bases. The CDR3 has 14 amino acids. Germline V lookup: CDR1 SNHLY, CDR2 FYNNEI. In DNA, the CDR3 is TGTGCCAGCAGTGGTGTTTCAAGGGTAGGCGAGCAGTACTTC. The encoded protein is CASSGVSRVGEQYF.

This clone was counted only a few times. The chain combines TRBV19 with TRBJ2-1, with a weak D call TRBD2 (5 bases). The V end lost 2 bases, the J end lost 10 bases, and 12 bases lay between the germline ends. Per the germline V gene, CDR1 is LNHDA and CDR2 is SQIVND (reference sequence). The CDR3 runs to 13 residues. CDR3 nucleotide sequence: TGTGCCAGTAGTATAATACAGTCGGGGGAGCAGTTCTTC. Residues: CASSIIQSGEQFF.

The chain couples TRBV25-1 to TRBJ1-4; D might be TRBD1 (6 bases). The CDR3 loop spans 13 amino acids. From germline, CDR1 is MGHDK and CDR2 SYGVNS. Deletions cut 7 bases from V and 6 bases from J, with 12 bases between. In nucleotides, the CDR3 is TGTGCCAGCACGGGCAGGGGACATGAAAAACTGTTTTTT. It specifies CASTGRGHEKLFF.

The V and J genes are TRBV7-2 and TRBJ1-5; 7 nucleotides align to TRBD1. This CDR3 has 15 residues. Unmatched junction bases numbered 9, after V lost 4 bases and J lost 6 bases. The germline V gene has CDR1 SGHTA and CDR2 FQGNSA. The CDR3 coding sequence is TGTGCCAGCAGCTCGCAGGGGGTCCAGGGTCAGCCCCAGCATTTT. This gives the protein CASSSQGVQGQPQHF.

J is TRBJ1-2 and V is TRBV11-2; 8 bases map to TRBD1. V lost 5 bases to trimming and J lost 4 bases; unmatched junction nucleotides: 9. CDR3 size: 15 residues. CDR1 SGHAT and CDR2 FQNNGV come from the germline V gene. CDR3 in DNA: TGTGCCAGCAGCCCCTTGACAGGGGCTCCCTATGGCTACACCTTC. It encodes CASSPLTGAPYGYTF.

This chain links TRBV30 with TRBJ1-2, with D perhaps matching TRBD1 (5 bases). CDR1 is GTSNPN, CDR2 SVGIG, per germline (reference sequence). The CDR3 sequence is 16 residues long. V was pared by 3 bases and J by 0 bases, with 17 bases between. CDR3 nucleotides: TGTGCCTGGAGGTCGGGGGTGGAGGGGCCTAACTATGGCTACACCTTC. It yields the protein CAWRSGVEGPNYGYTF.

The V gene is TRBV5-1, the J gene TRBJ1-3; D call uncertain. The CDR3 runs 17 residues. V was pared by 4 bases and J by 0 bases, with 17 bases between. Germline CDR1 is SGHRS and CDR2 is YFSETQ. The DNA of the CDR3 is TGCGCCAGCAGCGCCGGCCCTCCAGGCGCCTCTGGAAACACCATATATTTT. As protein: CASSAGPPGASGNTIYF.

V usage is TRBV7-6 and J usage is TRBJ1-2; TRBD1 matches 7 bases. This CDR3 spans 13 amino acids. V lost 3 bases to trimming and J lost 3 bases; unmatched junction nucleotides: 1. Per germline, CDR1 SGHVS and CDR2 FNYEAQ. CDR3 sequence (DNA): TGTGCCAGCAGCTTCGGGACAGACTATGGCTACACCTTC. It yields the protein CASSFGTDYGYTF.

The chain couples TRBV2 to TRBJ2-1, with 9 bases that match TRBD1. CDR1 is SNHLY and CDR2 is FYNNEI in the germline V gene. Trimming took 7 bases from V and 4 from J; bases not matched to a gene: 5. The CDR3 consists of 14 residues. CDR3 nucleotides: TGTGCCAGCACGCTCGGGACAGGGTACAATGAGCAGTTCTTC. It codes for CASTLGTGYNEQFF.

This sequence joins TRBV18 and TRBJ2-2, with D perhaps TRBD1 or TRBD2 (5 bases each). V lost 3 bases, J lost 0 bases, and 17 bases lay in between. The CDR3 runs 18 residues. In germline, CDR1 is KGHSH, CDR2 LQKENI. CDR3 sequence reads: CASSPRAREITNTGELFF. DNA of the CDR3: TGTGCCAGCTCACCCCGGGCCAGGGAGATAACGAACACCGGGGAGCTGTTTTTT.

The chain has TRBV5-1 and TRBJ2-1; TRBD2 matches 9 bases. The germline V gene has CDR1 SGHRS and CDR2 YFSETQ. This CDR3 is 14 amino acids long. The J segment lost 4 bases and the V segment lost 7 bases, leaving 6 bases of the junction unmatched. Here the CDR3 DNA reads TGCGCCAGCGGATTGGCGGGGGGGTACAATGAGCAGTTCTTC. Residues: CASGLAGGYNEQFF.

The CDR3 bases are TGTGCCAGCAGCCAAGACAAATTTAGGGCTGCCGGCCGGGAGCAGTACTTC. It translates to CASSQDKFRAAGREQYF. V is TRBV3-1 (or the pseudogene TRBV3-2) and J is TRBJ2-7, with D uncertain. CDR1 and CDR2 (germline): LGHDT, YNNKEL (reference sequence). Trimming took 0 bases from V and 7 from J, leaving 22 bases between them. This CDR3 region has 17 residues.

This clone appeared once. This chain connects TRBV14 to TRBJ1-2; D is unresolved. Trimming stripped 1 base from V and 2 bases from J, with 14 bases between. The germline V gene has CDR1 SGHDN and CDR2 FVKESK. The CDR3 contains 16 residues. The CDR3 here is CASSQGFRTKNYGYTF. CDR3 sequence (DNA): TGTGCCAGCAGCCAAGGGTTCAGGACTAAGAACTATGGCTACACCTTC.

V is TRBV6-5 and J is TRBJ2-4; possibly TRBD1 for D (6 bases). The CDR3 has 15 residues. Germline lookup yields CDR1 MNHEY and CDR2 SVGAGI. V was shortened by 6 bases and J by 0 bases, with 12 bases between the two germline ends. CDR3 loop: CASRGDTGAKNIQYF. Here the CDR3 DNA reads TGTGCCAGCAGAGGGGACACAGGAGCCAAAAACATTCAGTACTTC.

J is TRBJ1-2 and V is TRBV7-6, with a tentative D call TRBD1 (5 bases). This CDR3 is 14 amino acids long. CDR1 SGHVS and CDR2 FNYEAQ come from the germline V gene. V shed 1 base and J shed 4 bases, with 10 bases lying between them. The chain's CDR3 is CASSLEGLFYGYTF. The CDR3 DNA follows: TGTGCCAGCAGCTTAGAGGGGCTCTTCTATGGCTACACCTTC. Full variable domain (outside the CDR3, taken from reference TRBV7-6 and TRBJ1-2): GAGVSQSPRYKVTKRGQDVALRCDPISGHVSLYWYRQALGQGPEFLTYFNYEAQQDKSGLPNDRFSAERPEGSISTLTIQRTEQRDSAMYRCASSLEGLFYGYTFGSGTRLTVV.

In its sample, this clone was seen once. CDR3 sequence reads: CASSPRVNSMNTEAFF. The DNA of the CDR3 is TGTGCCAGCTCACCACGGGTTAACTCTATGAACACTGAAGCTTTCTTT. This chain links TRBV18 with TRBJ1-1; D unclear. The CDR3 spans 16 residues. Trimming shortened V by 1 base and J by 0 bases, and 12 bases separated the two germline ends. CDR1 KGHSH and CDR2 LQKENI come from the germline V gene.

The chain has TRBV14 and TRBJ2-1; D might be TRBD2 (6 bases). The CDR3 length is 15 residues. Trimming took 1 base from V and 2 from J, leaving 9 bases between them. The V gene's germline CDR1 is SGHDN and CDR2 FVKESK. The CDR3 loop reads CASSQVGGPYNEQFF. The CDR3 nucleotides read TGTGCCAGCAGCCAAGTCGGGGGTCCCTACAATGAGCAGTTCTTC.